These 4 T cell receptor beta chains came from one sample sequenced in a study of blood T cell repertoires in COVID-19. Data came from immunoSEQ multiplex PCR; TCRdb stores just in-frame clones and leaves some out. The sample yields about 140,000 clones, about nine tenths seen once. The sequencing input was peripheral blood. The receptors come from a woman of 80 years or more with acute or convalescent COVID-19.

The chain is built from TRBV18 and TRBJ1-2; perhaps TRBD1 as D (6 bases). The CDR3 runs to 15 residues. From germline, CDR1 is KGHSH and CDR2 LQKENI. The V end lost 4 bases, the J end lost 4 bases, and 16 bases lay between the germline ends. CDR3 amino acids: CASSLEQTGAYGYTF. The CDR3 DNA follows: TGTGCCAGCTCACTCGAACAGACAGGCGCCTATGGCTACACCTTC. Together with reference TRBV18 and TRBJ1-2, the CDR3 gives the full variable domain: NAGVMQNPRHLVRRRGQEARLRCSPMKGHSHVYWYRQLPEEGLKFMVYLQKENIIDESGMPKERFSAEFPKEGPSILRIQQVVRGDSAAYFCASSLEQTGAYGYTFGSGTRLTVV.

This chain uses TRBV3-1 (or the pseudogene TRBV3-2) with TRBJ1-3, with D unclear. Trimming cost V 1 base and J 5 bases, with 6 bases left between them. This CDR3 comprises 13 residues. CDR1 is LGHDT, CDR2 YNNKEL, per germline (reference sequence). The CDR3 bases are TGTGCCAGCAGCCAAGCTGCGAGAAACACCATATATTTT. Protein: CASSQAARNTIYF.

The genes are TRBV6-6 and TRBJ2-1; 13 bases are shared with TRBD2. In germline, CDR1 is MNHNY, CDR2 SVGAGI (reference sequence). The CDR3 is made up of 15 amino acids. The ends lost 5 bases at V and 9 bases at J; junction bases unmatched: 7. CDR3 coding DNA: TGTGCCAGCAGTAAACTAGCGGGGGGGCTCCTTGAGCAGTTCTTC. This translates into CASSKLAGGLLEQFF.

This sequence joins TRBV5-4 and TRBJ2-5; 8 nucleotides line up with TRBD1. Germline-derived CDR1 and CDR2 are SGHNT and YYREEE (reference sequence). The V segment lost 4 bases and the J segment 7 bases; nucleotides outside the gene matches: 6. The CDR3 spans 13 residues. The CDR3 bases are TGTGCCAGCAGCCTGACAGGGGCCGGGACCCAGTACTTC. Translated: CASSLTGAGTQYF.